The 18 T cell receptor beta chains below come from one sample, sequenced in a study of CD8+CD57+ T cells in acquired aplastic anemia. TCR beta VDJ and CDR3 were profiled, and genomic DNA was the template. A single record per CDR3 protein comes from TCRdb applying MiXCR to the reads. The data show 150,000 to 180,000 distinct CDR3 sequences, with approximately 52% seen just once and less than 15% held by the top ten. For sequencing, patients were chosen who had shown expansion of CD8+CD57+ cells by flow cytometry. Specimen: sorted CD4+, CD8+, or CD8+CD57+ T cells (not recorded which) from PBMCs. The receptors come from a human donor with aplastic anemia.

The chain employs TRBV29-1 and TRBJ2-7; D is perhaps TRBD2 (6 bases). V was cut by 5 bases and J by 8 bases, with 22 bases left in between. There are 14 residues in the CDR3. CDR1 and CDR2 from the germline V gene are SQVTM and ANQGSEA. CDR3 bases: TGCAGCGTTAGCACCGGGACTTCACACGCCAAGCAGTACTTC. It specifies CSVSTGTSHAKQYF.

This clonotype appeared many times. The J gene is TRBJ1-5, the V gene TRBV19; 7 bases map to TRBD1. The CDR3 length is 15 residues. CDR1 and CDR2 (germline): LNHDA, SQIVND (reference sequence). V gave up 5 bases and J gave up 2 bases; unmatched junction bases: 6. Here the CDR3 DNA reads TGTGCCAGTAGTTGGGGGCAGGGGGGCAATCAGCCCCAGCATTTT. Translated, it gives CASSWGQGGNQPQHF. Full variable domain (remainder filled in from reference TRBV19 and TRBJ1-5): DGGITQSPKYLFRKEGQNVTLSCEQNLNHDAMYWYRQDPGQGLRLIYYSQIVNDFQKGDIAEGYSVSREKKESFPLTVTSAQKNPTAFYLCASSWGQGGNQPQHFGDGTRLSIL.

The CDR3 sequence: CASSTYIASGYTF. Written as DNA, the CDR3 is TGTGCCAGTAGTACGTACATTGCTTCTGGCTACACCTTC. This rearrangement joins TRBV19 to TRBJ1-2; D not resolved. Germline lookup yields CDR1 LNHDA and CDR2 SQIVND (reference sequence). Between the trimmed V and J ends, which lost 4 bases and 7 bases, there was a span of 13 bases. The CDR3 extends over 13 amino acids.

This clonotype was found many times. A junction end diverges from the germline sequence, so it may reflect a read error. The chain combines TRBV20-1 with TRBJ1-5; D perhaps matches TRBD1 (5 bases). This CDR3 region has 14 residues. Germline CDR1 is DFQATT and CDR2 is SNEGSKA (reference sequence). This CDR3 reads CNAREQARNQPQHF. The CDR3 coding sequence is TGCAATGCTAGAGAACAGGCTCGCAATCAGCCCCAGCATTTT.

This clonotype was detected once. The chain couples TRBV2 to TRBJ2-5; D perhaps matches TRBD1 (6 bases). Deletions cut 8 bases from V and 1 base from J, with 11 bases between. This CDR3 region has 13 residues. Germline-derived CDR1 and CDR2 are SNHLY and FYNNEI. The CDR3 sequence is CASCLQGQETQYF. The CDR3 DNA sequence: TGTGCCAGCTGTTTACAGGGCCAAGAGACCCAGTACTTC. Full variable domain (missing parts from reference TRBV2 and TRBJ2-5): EPEVTQTPSHQVTQMGQEVILRCVPISNHLYFYWYRQILGQKVEFLVSFYNNEISEKSEIFDDQFSVERPDGSNFTLKIRSTKLEDSAMYFCASCLQGQETQYFGPGTRLLVL.

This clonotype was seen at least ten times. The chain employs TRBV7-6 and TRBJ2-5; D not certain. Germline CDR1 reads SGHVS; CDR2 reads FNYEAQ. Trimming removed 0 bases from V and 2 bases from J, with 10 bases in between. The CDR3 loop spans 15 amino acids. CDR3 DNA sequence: TGTGCCAGCAGCTTAGCGGTCCTTAAACAAGAGACCCAGTACTTC. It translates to CASSLAVLKQETQYF.

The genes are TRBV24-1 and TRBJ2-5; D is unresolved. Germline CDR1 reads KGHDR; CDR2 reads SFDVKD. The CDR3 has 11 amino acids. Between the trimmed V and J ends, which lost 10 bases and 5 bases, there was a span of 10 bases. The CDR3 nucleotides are TGTGCCACGGGAAGTGGGGAGACCCAGTACTTC. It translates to CATGSGETQYF.

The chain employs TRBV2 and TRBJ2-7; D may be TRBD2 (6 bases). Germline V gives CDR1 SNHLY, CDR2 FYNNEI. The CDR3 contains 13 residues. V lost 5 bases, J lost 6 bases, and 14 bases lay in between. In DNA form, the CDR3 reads TGTGCCAGCAGTAGGGACCAGGGAGGCGAGCAGTACTTC. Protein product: CASSRDQGGEQYF.

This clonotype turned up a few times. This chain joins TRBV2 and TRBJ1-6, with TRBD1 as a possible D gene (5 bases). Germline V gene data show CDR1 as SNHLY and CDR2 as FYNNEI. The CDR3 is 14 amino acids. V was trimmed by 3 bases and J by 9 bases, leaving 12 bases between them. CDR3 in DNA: TGTGCCAGCAGTGAGGAGGGGTCTGGTTCACCCCTCCACTTT. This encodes CASSEEGSGSPLHF.

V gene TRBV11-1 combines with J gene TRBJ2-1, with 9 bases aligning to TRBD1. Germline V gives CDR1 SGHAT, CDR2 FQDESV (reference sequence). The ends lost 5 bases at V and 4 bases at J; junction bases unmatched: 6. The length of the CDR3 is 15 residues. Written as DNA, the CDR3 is TGTGCCAGCAGCCGACAGGGGGTAAGGTACAATGAGCAGTTCTTC. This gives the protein CASSRQGVRYNEQFF.

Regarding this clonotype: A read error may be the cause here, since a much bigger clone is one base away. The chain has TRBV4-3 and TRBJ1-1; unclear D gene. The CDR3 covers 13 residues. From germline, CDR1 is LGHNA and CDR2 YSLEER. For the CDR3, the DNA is TGCGCCAGCAACCAAGATGGGTACACTGAAGCTTTCTTT. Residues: CASNQDGYTEAFF.

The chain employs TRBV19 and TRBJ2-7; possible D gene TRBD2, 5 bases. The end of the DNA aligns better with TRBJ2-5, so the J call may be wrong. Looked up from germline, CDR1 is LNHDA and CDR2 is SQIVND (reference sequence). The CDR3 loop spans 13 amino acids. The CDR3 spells CASSGRTRETQYF. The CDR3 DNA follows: TGTGCCAGTAGTGGACGGACTCGGGAGACCCAGTACTTC.

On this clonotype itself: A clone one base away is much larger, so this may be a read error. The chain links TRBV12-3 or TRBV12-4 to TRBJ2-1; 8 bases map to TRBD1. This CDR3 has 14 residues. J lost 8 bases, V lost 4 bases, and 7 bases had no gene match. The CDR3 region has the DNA TGTGCCAGCAGTTACTCGGGACAGGATCATGAGCAGTTCTTC. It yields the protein CASSYSGQDHEQFF.

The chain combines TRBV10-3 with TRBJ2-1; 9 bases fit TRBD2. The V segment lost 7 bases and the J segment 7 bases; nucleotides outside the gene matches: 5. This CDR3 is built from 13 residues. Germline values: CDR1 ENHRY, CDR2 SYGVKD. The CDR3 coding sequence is TGTGCCATCATGGCGGGAGGGGGAAATGAGCAGTTCTTC. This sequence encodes CAIMAGGGNEQFF.

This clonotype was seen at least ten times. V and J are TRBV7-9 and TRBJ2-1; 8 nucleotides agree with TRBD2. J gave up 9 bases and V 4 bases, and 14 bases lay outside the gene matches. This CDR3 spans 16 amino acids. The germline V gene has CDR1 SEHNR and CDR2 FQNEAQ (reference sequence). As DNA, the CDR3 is TGTGCCAGCAGCTCGCCGGGACTAGGGGCCCAGGTTGAGCAGTTCTTC. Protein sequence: CASSSPGLGAQVEQFF.

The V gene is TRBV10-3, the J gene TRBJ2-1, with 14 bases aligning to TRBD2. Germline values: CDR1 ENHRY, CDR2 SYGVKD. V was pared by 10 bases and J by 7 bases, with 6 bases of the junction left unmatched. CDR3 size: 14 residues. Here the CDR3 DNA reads TGTGCCACCCAGGGACTAGCGGGAGTAAATGAGCAGTTCTTC. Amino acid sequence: CATQGLAGVNEQFF.

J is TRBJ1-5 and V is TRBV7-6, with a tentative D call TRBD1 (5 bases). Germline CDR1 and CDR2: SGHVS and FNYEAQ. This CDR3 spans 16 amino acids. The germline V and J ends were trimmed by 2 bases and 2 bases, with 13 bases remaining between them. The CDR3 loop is CASSLSARAGNQPQHF. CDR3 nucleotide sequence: TGTGCCAGCAGCTTATCCGCCAGGGCGGGCAATCAGCCCCAGCATTTT.

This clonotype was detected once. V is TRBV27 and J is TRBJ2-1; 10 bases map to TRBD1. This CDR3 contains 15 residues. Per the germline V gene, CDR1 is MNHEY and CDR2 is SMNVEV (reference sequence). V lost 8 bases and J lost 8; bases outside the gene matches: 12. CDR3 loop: CASSDRGRSGDEQFF. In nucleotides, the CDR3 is TGTGCCAGCTCCGACAGGGGGCGGAGTGGTGATGAGCAGTTCTTC.